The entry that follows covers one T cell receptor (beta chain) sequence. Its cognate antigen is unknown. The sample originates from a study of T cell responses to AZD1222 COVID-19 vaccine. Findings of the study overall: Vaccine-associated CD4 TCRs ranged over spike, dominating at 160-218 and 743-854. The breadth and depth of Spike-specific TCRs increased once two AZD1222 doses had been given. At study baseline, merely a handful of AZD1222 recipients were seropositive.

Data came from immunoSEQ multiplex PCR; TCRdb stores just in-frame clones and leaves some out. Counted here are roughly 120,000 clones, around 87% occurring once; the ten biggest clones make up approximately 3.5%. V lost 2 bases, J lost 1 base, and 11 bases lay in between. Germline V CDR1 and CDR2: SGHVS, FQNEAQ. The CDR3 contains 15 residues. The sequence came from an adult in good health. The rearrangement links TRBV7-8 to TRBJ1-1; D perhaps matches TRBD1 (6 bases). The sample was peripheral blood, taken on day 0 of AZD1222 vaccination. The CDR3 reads CASSLTGAANTEAFF. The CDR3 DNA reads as TGTGCCAGCAGCTTAACGGGGGCGGCGAACACTGAAGCTTTCTTT.